The 4 T cell receptor beta chains below come from one sample, sequenced in a study of early T cells in non-severe SARS-CoV-2 infection. TCRdb re-called the 5' RACE reads with MiXCR, one entry per CDR3 protein. The repertoire holds 75,000 to 100,000 distinct CDR3 sequences, with more than 12% as singletons. The sequencing sample was made of whole blood. The receptors shown here come from an adult who was a healthcare worker with PCR-confirmed SARS-CoV-2 infection or an uninfected control (not recorded which).

This clonotype was detected a few times. The chain links TRBV9 to TRBJ1-4; 8 bases are shared with TRBD1. Germline CDR1 and CDR2: SGDLS and YYNGEE. V dropped 0 bases and J dropped 8; count of bases not matched to a gene: 6. The CDR3 extends over 15 amino acids. The CDR3 DNA reads TGTGCCAGCAGCGTAGACGGACAGGGCGACGAAAAACTGTTTTTT. Translating gives CASSVDGQGDEKLFF.

This sequence joins TRBV29-1 and TRBJ1-1; 7 bases agree with TRBD1. Per the germline V gene, CDR1 is SQVTM and CDR2 is ANQGSEA. The J segment lost 4 bases and the V segment lost 8 bases, leaving 10 bases of the junction unmatched. The CDR3 spans 13 residues. Here the CDR3 DNA reads TGCAGCACTTTGGGGGGGGACAGCACTGAAGCTTTCTTT. Its translation is CSTLGGDSTEAFF. Combining the CDR3 with reference TRBV29-1 and TRBJ1-1 gives the whole variable domain SAVISQKPSRDICQRGTSLTIQCQVDSQVTMMFWYRQQPGQSLTLIATANQGSEATYESGFVIDKFPISRPNLTFSTLTVSNMSPEDSSIYLCSTLGGDSTEAFFGQGTRLTVV.

This clonotype has only a few counts. The V call is TRBV7-6, the J call TRBJ2-1, with D possibly being TRBD2 (5 bases). The V end was cut by 3 bases, the J end by 5 bases, with 23 bases between. The CDR3 has 18 amino acids. From germline, CDR1 is SGHVS and CDR2 FNYEAQ. Here the CDR3 DNA reads TGTGCCAGCAGCTTGCCCCTCTTCGGTCAGCGGAGAGACAATGAGCAGTTCTTC. It specifies CASSLPLFGQRRDNEQFF.

This clonotype was detected many times. The chain recombines TRBV18 with TRBJ2-7, with TRBD1 identical over 8 bases. CDR1 is KGHSH, CDR2 LQKENI, per germline. This CDR3 is 13 amino acids long. The junction had 5 bases not matched to a gene; V was cut back by 3 bases and J by 7 bases. This CDR3 reads CASSPGQVWEQYF. In DNA, the CDR3 is TGTGCCAGCTCACCGGGACAGGTTTGGGAGCAGTACTTC.